This passage covers 25 T cell receptor beta chains from one sample sequenced in a study of response to subunit inactivated influenza vaccine. TCRdb redid the calling of the RT-PCR reads with MiXCR, one entry per CDR3 protein. The sample shows more than 400,000 distinct CDR3 sequences, roughly 7.9% of them seen only once. The sequencing used PBMCs from blood, collected less than 25 months after vaccination. Receptor source: a man in his fifties or sixties who received an inactivated influenza vaccine.

This clonotype was counted at least ten times. The gene calls are TRBV7-3 and TRBJ2-1, with 10 bases fitting TRBD2. Germline loops: CDR1 SGHTA, CDR2 FQGTGA. J gave up 5 bases and V 5 bases, and 6 bases lay outside the gene matches. The CDR3 is made up of 15 amino acids. In nucleotides, the CDR3 is TGTGCCAGCAGCCCAGATAGCGGGAGGCACAATGAGCAGTTCTTC. The encoded protein is CASSPDSGRHNEQFF. Based on the CDR3 plus reference TRBV7-3 and TRBJ2-1, the full variable domain is GAGVSQTPSNKVTEKGKYVELRCDPISGHTALYWYRQSLGQGPEFLIYFQGTGAADDSGLPNDRFFAVRPEGSVSTLKIQRTERGDSAVYLCASSPDSGRHNEQFFGPGTRLTVL.

The chain combines TRBV29-1 with TRBJ1-2; TRBD1 aligns across 7 bases. CDR1 is SQVTM, CDR2 ANQGSEA, per germline. The V gene end was trimmed by 0 bases and the J gene end by 1 base; junction bases not matched to a gene: 8. The CDR3 consists of 16 residues. DNA of the CDR3: TGCAGCGTTGAAGATCTGCAGGGGGTTTTTAACTATGGCTACACCTTC. Translating it yields CSVEDLQGVFNYGYTF.

This rearrangement joins TRBV5-1 to TRBJ2-7, with D maybe TRBD1 (7 bases). The V and J ends lost 2 bases and 2 bases respectively, with 17 bases between them. The CDR3 runs to 16 residues. Germline V gene sequence: CDR1 SGHRS, CDR2 YFSETQ. The CDR3 here is CASSFRTGRTTYEQYF. The CDR3 DNA is TGCGCCAGCAGCTTCCGGACAGGAAGGACTACCTACGAGCAGTACTTC.

Regarding this clonotype: A junction boundary mismatches the germline segment, possibly from a read error. The chain uses TRBV12-3 or TRBV12-4 and TRBJ2-7, with a tentative D call TRBD2 (6 bases). The CDR3 is 13 amino acids. Written as DNA, the CDR3 is TGTGCCAGCAGCTTAGCGGAACTCTACGAGCAGTACTTC. Translating gives CASSLAELYEQYF.

The chain uses TRBV6-1 and TRBJ1-6, with D maybe TRBD1 (6 bases). The germline CDR1 and CDR2 sequences are MNHNS and SASEGT. This CDR3 spans 15 amino acids. The V end lost 6 bases, the J end lost 5 bases, and 14 bases lay between the germline ends. This CDR3 is CASSSGTTDNSPLHF. DNA of the CDR3: TGTGCCAGCAGCTCCGGGACAACGGATAATTCACCCCTCCACTTT.

The chain employs TRBV20-1 and TRBJ2-2; 12 nucleotides match TRBD2. Germline CDR1 DFQATT, CDR2 SNEGSKA (reference sequence). J gave up 4 bases and V 3 bases, and 9 bases lay outside the gene matches. The CDR3 runs to 17 residues. CDR3 amino acids: CSARRLAGDRGTGELFF. CDR3 DNA sequence: TGCAGTGCTAGGCGACTAGCGGGAGATCGTGGCACCGGGGAGCTGTTTTTT.

This clonotype showed up many times. The chain uses TRBV27 and TRBJ2-7, with 8 bases matching TRBD2. Trimming removed 5 bases from V and 5 bases from J; junction bases left unmatched: 14. Germline CDR1 MNHEY, CDR2 SMNVEV (reference sequence). The length of the CDR3 is 16 residues. The CDR3 sequence is CASSILGSGGSDEQYF. The CDR3 DNA reads TGTGCCAGCAGTATTCTTGGGTCGGGAGGGTCGGACGAGCAGTACTTC.

V is TRBV29-1 and J is TRBJ2-7; TRBD1 or TRBD2 may be the D gene (5 bases each). V lost 6 bases and J lost 3, with 12 bases in between. Germline values: CDR1 SQVTM, CDR2 ANQGSEA. This CDR3 is 12 amino acids long. The CDR3 coding sequence is TGCAGCGTCCCCGGGACGGGCTACGAGCAGTACTTC. Translation gives CSVPGTGYEQYF.

The chain has TRBV3-1 and TRBJ2-1; 7 nucleotides align to TRBD2. The CDR3 is 17 residues long. Trimming at V came to 2 bases and at J to 5 bases, leaving 12 bases not matched to a gene. Germline V gives CDR1 LGHDT, CDR2 YNNKEL (reference sequence). Written as DNA, the CDR3 is TGTGCCAGCAGCCAACCGGAGAGGCGGGAGCGAAACAATGAGCAGTTCTTC. This translates into CASSQPERRERNNEQFF.

The chain links TRBV12-3 or TRBV12-4 to TRBJ1-5; D call uncertain. V lost 3 bases to trimming and J lost 0 bases, with 9 bases between them. The CDR3 extends over 15 amino acids. As DNA, the CDR3 is TGTGCCAGCAGTTTCAAGGAGGCTAGCAATCAGCCCCAGCATTTT. Residues: CASSFKEASNQPQHF.

This clonotype was detected ten times or more. The J gene is TRBJ2-1, the V gene TRBV12-3 or TRBV12-4; a weak D match, TRBD2 (6 bases). V shed 6 bases and J shed 8 bases, with 17 bases lying between them. The CDR3 loop spans 14 amino acids. CDR3 loop: CASRTGTSLDEQFF. Written as DNA, the CDR3 is TGTGCCAGCAGGACCGGGACTTCTTTAGATGAGCAGTTCTTC.

The sample holds a few counts of this clonotype. The chain employs TRBV5-1 and TRBJ2-5, with 8 bases fitting TRBD1. CDR1 and CDR2 from the germline V gene are SGHRS and YFSETQ. The CDR3 consists of 14 residues. Losses at the gene ends were 4 bases for V and 5 bases for J; bases not matched to a gene: 7. The CDR3 DNA follows: TGCGCCAGCAGCAAGACAGGGGCGACGGAGACCCAGTACTTC. Its protein is CASSKTGATETQYF. Looking up the rest from reference TRBV5-1 and TRBJ2-5 gives the full variable domain: KAGVTQTPRYLIKTRGQQVTLSCSPISGHRSVSWYQQTPGQGLQFLFEYFSETQRNKGNFPGRFSGRQFSNSRSEMNVSTLELGDSALYLCASSKTGATETQYFGPGTRLLVL.

This clonotype came up a few times. The V and J genes are TRBV5-1 and TRBJ1-3; D not resolved. Germline CDR1 SGHRS, CDR2 YFSETQ. The CDR3 contains 13 residues. Trimming took 0 bases from V and 2 from J, leaving 3 bases between them. For the CDR3, the DNA is TGCGCCAGCAGCTTGGCGCCTGGAAACACCATATATTTT. This encodes CASSLAPGNTIYF.

The DNA of the CDR3 is TGTGCCAGCAGCTCGACGGGACAGGGGGTTCAGCCCCAGCATTTT. This gives the protein CASSSTGQGVQPQHF. The chain combines TRBV7-2 with TRBJ1-5, with 11 bases that match TRBD1. Per the germline V gene, CDR1 is SGHTA and CDR2 is FQGNSA. Germline trimming cut 4 bases from V and 6 bases from J; bases unmatched to any gene: 5. CDR3 length: 15 residues.

This clonotype was recorded at least ten times. V and J are TRBV6-1 and TRBJ2-7; 11 bases are a match to TRBD1. CDR1 and CDR2 (germline): MNHNS, SASEGT. The CDR3 totals 16 residues. V lost 5 bases to trimming and J lost 3 bases; unmatched junction nucleotides: 9. In DNA, the CDR3 is TGTGCCAGCAGTCGGGCGACCGGGACAGGGGGCTACGAGCAGTACTTC. It specifies CASSRATGTGGYEQYF.

The V call is TRBV29-1, the J call TRBJ2-7; D uncertain. V was cut by 1 base and J by 0 bases, with 16 bases left in between. The CDR3 spans 16 residues. Germline V lookup: CDR1 SQVTM, CDR2 ANQGSEA. The chain's CDR3 is CSVEGGDGFFSYEQYF. The CDR3 DNA reads TGCAGCGTTGAAGGTGGGGATGGATTCTTCTCCTACGAGCAGTACTTC.

The genes are TRBV6-1 and TRBJ2-7; no reliable D call. Trimming shortened V by 5 bases and J by 6 bases, and 11 bases separated the two germline ends. The germline CDR1 and CDR2 sequences are MNHNS and SASEGT. The CDR3 is 12 residues long. CDR3 DNA: TGTGCCAGCAGTTTCAAGGTCGCCGAGCAGTACTTC. This sequence encodes CASSFKVAEQYF.

This clonotype was seen at least ten times. The chain uses TRBV6-2 or TRBV6-3 and TRBJ2-7; 8 nucleotides agree with TRBD1. Trimming removed 1 base from V and 3 bases from J; junction bases left unmatched: 11. Germline CDR1 and CDR2: MNHEY and SVGEGT. The CDR3 runs 17 residues. In nucleotides, the CDR3 is TGTGCCAGCAGTTACTACGGGACAGGACAAAAAGGCTACGAGCAGTACTTC. It yields the protein CASSYYGTGQKGYEQYF.

The chain is built from TRBV15 and TRBJ2-5; no definite D call. V lost 3 bases and J lost 0, with 5 bases in between. The germline gives CDR1 LNHNV, CDR2 YYDKDF (reference sequence). The length of the CDR3 is 13 residues. For the CDR3, the DNA is TGTGCCACCAGCAGCACATACCAAGAGACCCAGTACTTC. Translated: CATSSTYQETQYF.

This clonotype was seen a few times. The V gene is TRBV2, the J gene TRBJ2-3; D unclear. The CDR3 totals 16 residues. Germline values: CDR1 SNHLY, CDR2 FYNNEI. V gave up 2 bases and J gave up 0 bases, with 12 bases separating them. CDR3 nucleotide sequence: TGTGCCAGCAGTGAAAGGTGGCCCCCTAGCACAGATACGCAGTATTTT. Its protein is CASSERWPPSTDTQYF.

This clonotype was recorded at least ten times. V and J are TRBV20-1 and TRBJ2-5, with 8 bases identical to TRBD2. CDR1 and CDR2 from the germline V gene are DFQATT and SNEGSKA (reference sequence). Germline trimming cut 2 bases from V and 4 bases from J; bases unmatched to any gene: 9. The CDR3 covers 15 residues. CDR3 sequence reads: CSARMVAGRGETQYF. In DNA form, the CDR3 reads TGCAGTGCTAGAATGGTAGCGGGAAGGGGAGAGACCCAGTACTTC.

The chain links TRBV20-1 to TRBJ2-7; 8 bases match TRBD2. CDR1 and CDR2 from the germline V gene are DFQATT and SNEGSKA (reference sequence). The V and J ends lost 2 bases and 3 bases, in that order; junction bases with no gene match: 12. CDR3 size: 16 residues. CDR3 DNA sequence: TGCAGTGCTAGAAATCGAAGGCGGGAGGTCGACTACGAGCAGTACTTC. Its translation is CSARNRRREVDYEQYF.

J is TRBJ1-1 and V is TRBV29-1; possibly TRBD1 for D (5 bases). The CDR3 covers 13 residues. Germline V gene lookup returns CDR1 SQVTM and CDR2 ANQGSEA. V lost 4 bases and J lost 5, with 14 bases in between. In DNA, the CDR3 is TGCAGCGTTGTGAGGGGCCGAGGAACTGAAGCTTTCTTT. This codes for CSVVRGRGTEAFF.

This clonotype was picked up a small number of times. V and J are TRBV25-1 and TRBJ2-3, with TRBD2 matching over 9 bases. This CDR3 contains 16 residues. CDR1 and CDR2 from the germline V gene are MGHDK and SYGVNS. The ends lost 1 base at V and 4 bases at J; junction bases unmatched: 6. For the CDR3, the DNA is TGTGCCAGCAGTGAATTTGGCGGGGGGGCAGCAGATACGCAGTATTTT. It yields the protein CASSEFGGGAADTQYF.

As regards this clonotype: This clone may be a read error of a much larger clone one base away. V usage is TRBV13 and J usage is TRBJ2-7; 7 nucleotides match TRBD1. This CDR3 region has 12 residues. CDR1 is PRHDT and CDR2 is FYEKMQ in the germline V gene (reference sequence). V lost 5 bases to trimming and J lost 4 bases; unmatched junction nucleotides: 2. The CDR3 sequence is CASSMDRYEQYF. In nucleotides, the CDR3 is TGTGCCAGCAGCATGGACAGGTACGAGCAGTACTTC.